Here is one T cell receptor (beta chain) with its context. What it binds is not known. This sample is part of a study of response to subunit inactivated influenza vaccine. Germline assignment: CDR1 SNHLY and CDR2 FYNNEI. This CDR3 has 15 residues. Between the trimmed V and J ends, which lost 7 bases and 1 base, there was a span of 14 bases. TCRdb used MiXCR to reprocess the RT-PCR reads, holding one entry per CDR3 protein. The sample has around 710,000 distinct CDR3 sequences; more than 11% are singletons. Study findings and constraints: Few additional T cells are recruited per seasonal influenza vaccination, authors suggested.

The receptor's source is a man aged 50 to 59 who received an inactivated influenza vaccine. This sequence joins TRBV2 and TRBJ1-5; D gene uncertain. Sample: PBMCs from blood, taken less than 15 days before vaccination. The CDR3 nucleotides are TGTGCCAGCACTAGGACTGCCCTCAGCAATCAGCCCCAGCATTTT. Protein: CASTRTALSNQPQHF.